A single sample is the source of the 12 T cell receptor beta chains below, sequenced in a study of blood T cell repertoires in COVID-19. The assay was immunoSEQ multiplex PCR, and TCRdb's table has in-frame clones only and misses some. The profile shows some 160,000 clones, about 85% of them singletons. Sequencing used peripheral blood. Source of these receptors: a man in his 70s who had recovered from COVID-19.

This chain joins TRBV7-2 and TRBJ2-7; no reliable D call. Germline V gene data show CDR1 as SGHTA and CDR2 as FQGNSA. V was pared by 5 bases and J by 5 bases, with 10 bases between. The CDR3 is 12 amino acids. The CDR3 nucleotides read TGTGCCAGCAGCCCCGACAAGAACGAGCAGTACTTC. Translating it yields CASSPDKNEQYF. The variable domain in full, completed from reference TRBV7-2 and TRBJ2-7, reads GAGVSQSPSNKVTEKGKDVELRCDPISGHTALYWYRQSLGQGLEFLIYFQGNSAPDKSGLPSDRFSAERTGGSVSTLTIQRTQQEDSAVYLCASSPDKNEQYFGPGTRLTVT.

This rearrangement joins TRBV20-1 to TRBJ2-7, with D perhaps TRBD2 (6 bases). Trimming left V 3 bases short and J 2 bases short, with 14 bases between. The CDR3 consists of 14 residues. The V gene's germline CDR1 is DFQATT and CDR2 SNEGSKA (reference sequence). DNA of the CDR3: TGCAGTGCTAGTCTGCGGCGGGGTACCTACGAGCAGTACTTC. This codes for CSASLRRGTYEQYF.

This clone was picked up one time. The chain recombines TRBV11-2 with TRBJ2-5, with TRBD2 matching 11 bases. V shed 1 base and J 7 bases; nucleotides not matched to a gene: 8. The CDR3 covers 16 residues. Germline lookup yields CDR1 SGHAT and CDR2 FQNNGV. The CDR3: CASSLGTSGLLRTQYF. CDR3 DNA sequence: TGTGCCAGCAGCTTAGGGACTAGCGGGCTCCTTAGGACCCAGTACTTC.

This clone was observed at least ten times. The CDR3: CASSRTSGEQFF. The CDR3 DNA reads as TGTGCCAGCAGCCGGACTAGCGGCGAGCAGTTCTTC. V gene TRBV7-8 combines with J gene TRBJ2-1; 10 bases agree with TRBD2. J gave up 10 bases and V 5 bases, and 2 bases lay outside the gene matches. The germline V gene has CDR1 SGHVS and CDR2 FQNEAQ. This CDR3 has 12 amino acids.

V is TRBV6-2 or TRBV6-3 and J is TRBJ2-7; 8 bases line up with TRBD2. The V and J ends lost 4 bases and 0 bases, in that order; junction bases with no gene match: 2. The CDR3 sequence is 14 residues long. Germline V CDR1 and CDR2: MNHEY, SVGEGT. In DNA form, the CDR3 reads TGTGCCAGCAGTTTAAGCGGGAGCTCCTACGAGCAGTACTTC. Its translation is CASSLSGSSYEQYF.

V is TRBV7-2 and J is TRBJ2-2; the match to TRBD2 covers 11 bases. Germline loops: CDR1 SGHTA, CDR2 FQGNSA. This CDR3 spans 16 amino acids. Trimming removed 4 bases from V and 1 base from J; junction bases left unmatched: 2. The CDR3 DNA sequence: TGTGCCAGCAGCTCAACTAGCGGGAGGAACACCGGGGAGCTGTTTTTT. Its translation is CASSSTSGRNTGELFF.

This clone came up a few times. This sample includes further DNA sequences coding for the same CDR3. V is TRBV5-1 and J is TRBJ1-1; 7 bases are shared with TRBD1. With 5 bases clipped from V and 0 bases from J, the junction kept 4 bases outside the gene matches. The CDR3 is 14 amino acids. Germline CDR1 reads SGHRS; CDR2 reads YFSETQ. For the CDR3, the DNA is TGCGCCAGCAGACTGGGACAGTTGAACACTGAAGCTTTCTTT. The encoded protein is CASRLGQLNTEAFF.

This sequence joins TRBV18 and TRBJ2-2; 10 nucleotides line up with TRBD1. V dropped 4 bases and J dropped 5; count of bases not matched to a gene: 4. The CDR3 loop spans 15 amino acids. Germline CDR1 KGHSH, CDR2 LQKENI. The CDR3 spells CASSLGQGSTGELFF. The CDR3 DNA reads as TGTGCCAGCTCACTGGGACAGGGGTCTACCGGGGAGCTGTTTTTT.

The chain links TRBV3-1 (or the pseudogene TRBV3-2) to TRBJ2-6; TRBD1 aligns across 8 bases. Germline-derived CDR1 and CDR2 are LGHDT and YNNKEL (reference sequence). Trimming removed 3 bases from V and 2 bases from J; junction bases left unmatched: 9. CDR3 length equals 18 residues. The CDR3 DNA is TGTGCCAGCAGCCAGGGGGACAGGAGATTGACTGGGGCCAACGTCCTGACTTTC. As protein: CASSQGDRRLTGANVLTF.

The V call is TRBV5-1, the J call TRBJ2-5, with 7 bases aligning to TRBD2. This CDR3 region has 16 residues. Germline V lookup: CDR1 SGHRS, CDR2 YFSETQ. Losses at the gene ends were 0 bases for V and 1 base for J; bases not matched to a gene: 6. The CDR3 nucleotides are TGCGCCAGCAGCTTGGGTCGGGCTAGCGGCCAAGAGACCCAGTACTTC. Its translation: CASSLGRASGQETQYF.

The chain joins TRBV4-1 to TRBJ1-4, with unresolved D. V lost 4 bases to trimming and J lost 8 bases, with 11 bases between them. CDR3 length: 13 amino acids. Germline-derived CDR1 and CDR2 are MGHRA and YSYEKL. CDR3 sequence: CASSLRLAEKLFF. DNA for the CDR3: TGCGCCAGCAGCCTTCGACTCGCGGAAAAACTGTTTTTT.

The chain combines TRBV5-5 with TRBJ1-1; D remains unclear. The CDR3 has 12 residues. With 1 base removed from V and 10 bases from J, the gap between germline ends came to 11 bases. Germline V CDR1 and CDR2: SGHKS, YYEKEE (reference sequence). The CDR3 nucleotides are TGTGCCAGCAGCTTGTCGGATCGGGGAGCTTTCTTT. The encoded protein is CASSLSDRGAFF.